The 20 T cell receptor beta chains listed next were all sequenced from one sample in a study of cytomegalovirus exposure and HLA in healthy donors (dated by TCRdb to 2015 to 2018). Receptor libraries were prepared by the immunoSEQ multiplex PCR assay. TCRdb holds this immuneACCESS table with in-frame rearrangements only. Some clones are missing; in checked studies, unresolved V genes explain under half, and the rest has no known cause. Across this sample there are roughly 310,000 clones, with around 90% seen only once. Approximately 0.9% of the sample is taken by the ten largest. Specimen: PBMCs. Receptors were obtained from a man aged 30-40 years in good health and CMV-seronegative.

This chain links TRBV5-5 with TRBJ1-1; D is undetermined. CDR1 and CDR2 (germline): SGHKS, YYEKEE (reference sequence). With 0 bases removed from V and 0 bases from J, the gap between germline ends came to 9 bases. The CDR3 spans 15 residues. The CDR3 loop reads CASSLALQLNTEAFF. CDR3 coding DNA: TGTGCCAGCAGCTTGGCCTTACAGCTGAACACTGAAGCTTTCTTT.

The chain is built from TRBV19 and TRBJ2-7; 7 bases fit TRBD1. The CDR3 is made up of 14 amino acids. V gave up 5 bases and J gave up 3 bases; unmatched junction bases: 7. Germline-derived CDR1 and CDR2 are LNHDA and SQIVND (reference sequence). CDR3 sequence: CASSPGQISYEQYF. The CDR3, as DNA: TGTGCCAGTAGTCCGGGACAGATTAGCTACGAGCAGTACTTC.

This clone turned up a few times. CDR3 sequence reads: CASSLAQGTGYGYTF. In DNA form, the CDR3 reads TGCGCCAGCAGCTTGGCGCAGGGGACGGGGTATGGCTACACCTTC. V gene TRBV5-1 combines with J gene TRBJ1-2; TRBD1 might be the D (6 bases). The CDR3 contains 15 residues. Germline-derived CDR1 and CDR2 are SGHRS and YFSETQ. V was pared by 0 bases and J by 5 bases, with 14 bases between.

The genes are TRBV5-6 and TRBJ1-4; maybe TRBD1 (5 bases). Trimming stripped 1 base from V and 4 bases from J, with 20 bases between. Germline V gene sequence: CDR1 SGHDT, CDR2 YYEEEE. The CDR3 extends over 18 amino acids. In DNA, the CDR3 is TGTGCCAGCAGCTTGTTGCGGTCCAGGTGGGGGGATAATGAAAAACTGTTTTTT. It is translated as CASSLLRSRWGDNEKLFF.

V is TRBV29-1 and J is TRBJ1-1; a possible D gene is TRBD1 (6 bases). The V gene's germline CDR1 is SQVTM and CDR2 ANQGSEA. The ends were cut back, 7 bases at V and 4 bases at J, with 13 bases in the middle. There are 12 residues in the CDR3. CDR3 nucleotides: TGCAGCGCTGGACAGACTTTCACTGAAGCTTTCTTT. As protein: CSAGQTFTEAFF.

The chain carries TRBV5-4 and TRBJ2-2; a possible D gene is TRBD2 (6 bases). The CDR3 spans 16 residues. Germline CDR1 is SGHNT and CDR2 is YYREEE (reference sequence). Trimming took 4 bases from V and 2 from J, leaving 15 bases between them. CDR3 residues: CASSQEEGPNTGELFF. CDR3 coding DNA: TGTGCCAGCAGCCAAGAGGAGGGGCCTAACACCGGGGAGCTGTTTTTT.

The chain joins TRBV7-2 to TRBJ2-1, with no clear D. Trimming removed 5 bases at V and 8 bases at J, with 16 bases between. Germline V gene data show CDR1 as SGHTA and CDR2 as FQGNSA. This CDR3 comprises 14 residues. The CDR3 loop is CASSPGLRGDEQFF. The CDR3 DNA is TGTGCCAGCAGCCCGGGTCTACGCGGCGATGAGCAGTTCTTC.

This clone showed up just once. This rearrangement joins TRBV19 to TRBJ2-7, with TRBD1 identical over 12 bases. The germline CDR1 and CDR2 sequences are LNHDA and SQIVND (reference sequence). The CDR3 runs to 17 residues. V shed 6 bases, J shed 2 bases, and the junction held 11 bases outside the gene matches. The CDR3 loop reads CASSRGKGQGATYEQYF. DNA of the CDR3: TGTGCCAGTAGCCGGGGGAAGGGACAGGGGGCCACCTACGAGCAGTACTTC.

The genes are TRBV4-1 and TRBJ1-2; 8 nucleotides agree with TRBD1. The junction had 11 bases not matched to a gene; V was cut back by 4 bases and J by 7 bases. This CDR3 region has 15 residues. Germline V gene data show CDR1 as MGHRA and CDR2 as YSYEKL. The CDR3: CASSLLRGTGRGYTF. The DNA for the CDR3 is TGCGCCAGCAGCCTCCTCAGGGGGACAGGTCGTGGCTACACCTTC.

V usage is TRBV19 and J usage is TRBJ1-4, with no clear D. Trimming stripped 6 bases from V and 5 bases from J, with 10 bases between. The CDR3 is made up of 13 amino acids. Germline V gene data show CDR1 as LNHDA and CDR2 as SQIVND (reference sequence). The CDR3 loop reads CASRELRNEKLFF. In DNA form, the CDR3 reads TGTGCCAGTAGGGAGTTACGGAATGAAAAACTGTTTTTT.

V is TRBV19 and J is TRBJ1-2; TRBD1 agrees at 8 bases. Trimming cost V 1 base and J 1 base; bases outside gene matches: 5. CDR3 size: 16 residues. The germline V gene has CDR1 LNHDA and CDR2 SQIVND (reference sequence). CDR3 in DNA: TGTGCCAGTAGTATAGCCGGGACAGGAAATAACTATGGCTACACCTTC. It codes for CASSIAGTGNNYGYTF.

The gene calls are TRBV7-9 and TRBJ2-3, with D maybe TRBD1 (6 bases). There are 16 residues in the CDR3. Germline CDR1 SEHNR, CDR2 FQNEAQ (reference sequence). V lost 1 base, J lost 4 bases, and 15 bases lay in between. The CDR3 coding sequence is TGTGCCAGCAGCTTAGGGGCAGGGGTGGGTGCAGATACGCAGTATTTT. Translation: CASSLGAGVGADTQYF.

This clone was detected a few times. In the same sample, other DNA sequences code for this CDR3. This chain uses TRBV9 with TRBJ1-2, with TRBD1 identical over 7 bases. The V gene end was trimmed by 0 bases and the J gene end by 4 bases; junction bases not matched to a gene: 3. Germline V CDR1 and CDR2: SGDLS, YYNGEE. This CDR3 comprises 14 residues. In DNA form, the CDR3 reads TGTGCCAGCAGCGTAGAGACAGGGTTCTATGGCTACACCTTC. Translation: CASSVETGFYGYTF.

The chain couples TRBV7-9 to TRBJ2-5; TRBD2 agrees at 7 bases. The length of the CDR3 is 16 residues. Germline V gives CDR1 SEHNR, CDR2 FQNEAQ (reference sequence). The junction had 9 bases not matched to a gene; V was cut back by 3 bases and J by 2 bases. CDR3 bases: TGTGCCAGCAGCTTCCCCGTAGGGACTACACAAGAGACCCAGTACTTC. Translation: CASSFPVGTTQETQYF.

The chain couples TRBV7-2 to TRBJ2-7; 8 bases match TRBD2. The CDR3 spans 15 residues. Germline loops: CDR1 SGHTA, CDR2 FQGNSA. J gave up 3 bases and V 1 base, and 5 bases lay outside the gene matches. CDR3 loop: CASSLESGGLYEQYF. For the CDR3, the DNA is TGTGCCAGCAGCTTAGAATCGGGGGGGCTCTACGAGCAGTACTTC.

This clone was counted once. The V gene is TRBV9, the J gene TRBJ2-3; 11 nucleotides align to TRBD2. V lost 2 bases, J lost 5 bases, and 4 bases stayed unmatched. The CDR3 is made up of 15 amino acids. Germline assignment: CDR1 SGDLS and CDR2 YYNGEE. CDR3 DNA: TGTGCCAGCAGCGTTAGCGGGGGGGCGAGAGATACGCAGTATTTT. Translated, it gives CASSVSGGARDTQYF.

This clone has only one observation. The chain carries TRBV11-2 and TRBJ2-2; no firm D call. V lost 4 bases, J lost 4 bases, and 7 bases lay in between. There are 13 residues in the CDR3. Looked up from germline, CDR1 is SGHAT and CDR2 is FQNNGV. The CDR3 region is CASSSPGTGELFF. In DNA, the CDR3 is TGTGCCAGCAGCTCCCCGGGCACCGGGGAGCTGTTTTTT.

The rearrangement uses TRBV6-6 and TRBJ1-5, with a tentative D call TRBD1 (6 bases). Per the germline V gene, CDR1 is MNHNY and CDR2 is SVGAGI (reference sequence). V was cut by 0 bases and J by 7 bases, with 13 bases left in between. This CDR3 region has 15 residues. CDR3: CASSYSDSWGQPQHF. For the CDR3, the DNA is TGTGCCAGCAGTTACTCGGACAGCTGGGGCCAGCCCCAGCATTTT.

This clone occurred a few times. V and J are TRBV4-2 and TRBJ2-2, with TRBD2 matching 8 bases. J lost 4 bases, V lost 5 bases, and 6 bases had no gene match. Germline V CDR1 and CDR2: LGHNA, YNFKEQ. CDR3 size: 15 residues. CDR3: CASSSRGGITGELFF. For the CDR3, the DNA is TGTGCCAGCAGCTCACGGGGGGGGATCACCGGGGAGCTGTTTTTT.

The count of this clone is one. The rearrangement links TRBV4-1 to TRBJ1-3, with TRBD1 as a possible D gene (5 bases). The CDR3 contains 16 residues. The V end was cut by 6 bases, the J end by 5 bases, with 20 bases between. Per the germline V gene, CDR1 is MGHRA and CDR2 is YSYEKL. CDR3 in amino acids: CASRAQARTARNTIYF. DNA for the CDR3: TGCGCCAGCAGAGCACAGGCCCGGACGGCAAGAAACACCATATATTTT.